The clone carrying this T cell receptor (beta chain) was observed once. The data derive from a study of shared clonotypes between healthy human individuals. On the study more broadly: Those who served as donors were a couple of women and three men between the ages of 18 and 49.

Germline V gene data show CDR1 as MNHNS and CDR2 as SASEGT. Germline trimming cut 3 bases from V and 7 bases from J; bases unmatched to any gene: 11. This CDR3 region has 15 residues. Measured with immunoSEQ multiplex PCR; TCRdb has only the in-frame clones, and not every one. The sample carries 2 million to 2.5 million clones, roughly 90% recorded once. The study separated CD4+ cells into CD45RA+ naive and CD45RA-negative memory subsets. This chain uses TRBV6-1 with TRBJ2-7; 8 bases map to TRBD2. The sequenced material came from naive CD4+ T cells from PBMCs. The sample's subset: CD45RA+ positively selected. The clonotype was recovered from a man aged 18 to 29 in good health. Some clones in this sample may be carry-over from other donors' samples. The CDR3 loop reads CASSDVTGGPLEQYF. The CDR3 DNA follows: TGTGCCAGCAGTGACGTAACGGGAGGGCCGCTTGAGCAGTACTTC.